This T cell receptor beta chain was obtained from a study of blood T cell repertoires in COVID-19. For the study at large: T cells, B-cell-depleted T cells, or PBMCs supplied cDNA or gDNA.

CDR1 and CDR2 from the germline V gene are SGHVS and FQNEAQ. This CDR3 has 18 amino acids. The junction had 7 bases not matched to a gene; V was cut back by 1 base and J by 0 bases. Measured with immunoSEQ multiplex PCR; TCRdb has only the in-frame clones, and not every one. Seen here are about 100,000 clones, about 90% observed once, and the top ten hold roughly 7.4%. The sequenced material came from peripheral blood. The chain joins TRBV7-8 to TRBJ2-1, with 9 positions matching TRBD2. The source of this sequence is a man aged 25-45 years in a cohort sampled during active COVID-19. The DNA of the CDR3 is TGTGCCAGCAGCTTAGAGGTTAGCGGGGGCCGCTCCTACAATGAGCAGTTCTTC. It codes for CASSLEVSGGRSYNEQFF.